These 24 T cell receptor beta chains were all obtained from the same sample, sequenced in a study of T-cell reconstitution after alpha-beta-depleted transplantation in children (dated by TCRdb to about 2016). The library relied on PCR. The instrument was an Illumina HiSeq 2500. TCR library preparation used molecular barcoding, with unique molecular identifiers applied to normalize quantification of the TCRbeta repertoire. The public reads were reanalyzed by TCRdb: fastp trimming at Q25, MiXCR alignment, in-frame beta chains only. Entries that share a CDR3 protein sequence are merged under the most common genes and DNA. The sample contains 250,000 to 350,000 distinct CDR3 sequences, around 9.6% of them found a single time. 10% of the sample rests with the top ten. This material consisted of PBMCs from the stem cell graft donor, taken from the stem cell graft. The origin of the receptors is a human donor who donated a stem cell graft to a child with SCID.

Many counts were recorded for this clonotype. CDR3 sequence (DNA): TGTGCCAGCAGCCAAAGCGTCCTACAAGAGACCCAGTACTTC. Protein sequence: CASSQSVLQETQYF. The chain carries TRBV3-1 and TRBJ2-5; no clear D gene. Germline CDR1 LGHDT, CDR2 YNNKEL (reference sequence). V was shortened by 2 bases and J by 2 bases, with 9 bases between the two germline ends. The CDR3 contains 14 residues.

This clonotype was counted a few times. The V and J genes are TRBV12-3 or TRBV12-4 and TRBJ2-7; D uncertain. This CDR3 has 13 amino acids. V dropped 3 bases and J dropped 2 bases, with 8 bases sitting between them. CDR3 amino acids: CASSFARAYEQYF. The CDR3 region has the DNA TGTGCCAGCAGTTTCGCAAGGGCCTACGAGCAGTACTTC.

This clonotype was seen many times. The V call is TRBV12-3 or TRBV12-4, the J call TRBJ1-2; D remains ambiguous. Trimming stripped 1 base from V and 8 bases from J, with 5 bases between. The CDR3 has 11 amino acids. In DNA, the CDR3 is TGTGCCAGCAGTTTAGGGCTGGGCTACACCTTC. Its translation: CASSLGLGYTF.

This clonotype was counted only a few times. The chain has TRBV12-3 or TRBV12-4 and TRBJ2-3; TRBD2 matches 9 bases. This CDR3 comprises 13 residues. J lost 6 bases, V lost 8 bases, and 6 bases had no gene match. CDR3 coding DNA: TGTGCCAGCGCGGGGGGGGCGCGTGATACGCAGTATTTT. This codes for CASAGGARDTQYF.

Only a few counts were recorded for this clonotype. The V call is TRBV7-9, the J call TRBJ2-7; the D is unclear. Trimming pared 3 bases from V and 5 bases from J, leaving 14 bases between. Germline CDR1 and CDR2: SEHNR and FQNEAQ (reference sequence). This CDR3 has 14 residues. CDR3 DNA: TGTGCCAGCAGCTTTGTGGGGAAAGGGAACGAGCAGTACTTC. Amino acids: CASSFVGKGNEQYF.

At least ten counts were recorded for this clonotype. The J gene is TRBJ2-1, the V gene TRBV5-1; tentatively, D is TRBD1 (6 bases). Germline V CDR1 and CDR2: SGHRS, YFSETQ. The CDR3 extends over 15 amino acids. Trimming left V 4 bases short and J 8 bases short, with 19 bases between. This chain's CDR3 is CASSEDSPLGDEQFF. The CDR3 region has the DNA TGCGCCAGCAGCGAGGACAGTCCCCTTGGGGATGAGCAGTTCTTC. The whole variable domain, filled in from reference TRBV5-1 and TRBJ2-1, reads KAGVTQTPRYLIKTRGQQVTLSCSPISGHRSVSWYQQTPGQGLQFLFEYFSETQRNKGNFPGRFSGRQFSNSRSEMNVSTLELGDSALYLCASSEDSPLGDEQFFGPGTRLTVL.

This clonotype was counted a few times. V and J are TRBV13 and TRBJ2-1, with TRBD2 as a possible D gene (6 bases). CDR1 and CDR2 (germline): PRHDT, FYEKMQ (reference sequence). Trimming cost V 3 bases and J 2 bases, with 14 bases left between them. CDR3 length: 16 amino acids. The CDR3 region has the DNA TGTGCCAGCAGCTTGGGACTGGGAGGAACCTACAATGAGCAGTTCTTC. This sequence encodes CASSLGLGGTYNEQFF.

The table lists this clonotype with many counts. The chain couples TRBV12-3 or TRBV12-4 to TRBJ2-3; D may match TRBD1 or TRBD2 (5 bases each). CDR3 length: 13 amino acids. Trimming removed 3 bases from V and 4 bases from J, with 8 bases in between. CDR3 loop: CASSLRGPDTQYF. DNA of the CDR3: TGTGCCAGCAGTTTGAGGGGACCAGATACGCAGTATTTT.

The table lists this clonotype with many counts. The chain couples TRBV5-1 to TRBJ2-1, with 9 bases fitting TRBD2. CDR3 length equals 18 residues. Germline V gene lookup returns CDR1 SGHRS and CDR2 YFSETQ. V trimming: 0 bases; J trimming: 4 bases; junction bases outside the gene matches: 11. The CDR3 protein is CASSLGFISGGTYNEQFF. The CDR3 DNA sequence: TGCGCCAGCAGCTTGGGGTTCATAAGCGGGGGGACTTACAATGAGCAGTTCTTC.

In its sample, this clonotype was seen a few times. This chain links TRBV12-3 or TRBV12-4 with TRBJ1-4; no reliable D call. The CDR3 spans 15 residues. The V end lost 2 bases, the J end lost 0 bases, and 7 bases lay between the germline ends. This chain's CDR3 is CASSLLGATNEKLFF. The DNA for the CDR3 is TGTGCCAGCAGTTTACTGGGAGCAACTAATGAAAAACTGTTTTTT.

This clonotype was seen more than once but under ten times. V is TRBV3-1 and J is TRBJ2-7; D not resolved. The CDR3 runs 13 residues. Germline CDR1 LGHDT, CDR2 YNNKEL (reference sequence). Trimming removed 4 bases at V and 7 bases at J, with 14 bases between. The CDR3 region is CASSLGTLREQYF. DNA of the CDR3: TGTGCCAGCAGCCTCGGAACTCTACGGGAGCAGTACTTC.

This clonotype was seen at least ten times. The V and J genes are TRBV20-1 and TRBJ2-3; D is uncertain. V lost 0 bases, J lost 2 bases, and 9 bases lay in between. The CDR3 sequence is 14 residues long. CDR1 and CDR2 from the germline V gene are DFQATT and SNEGSKA (reference sequence). CDR3 in DNA: TGCAGTGCTAGAGATCCTTACTACACAGATACGCAGTATTTT. Translating it yields CSARDPYYTDTQYF.

The sample holds a few counts of this clonotype. This rearrangement joins TRBV6-5 to TRBJ2-2; D perhaps matches TRBD2 (6 bases). CDR1 MNHEY and CDR2 SVGAGI come from the germline V gene. The V end lost 0 bases, the J end lost 1 base, and 6 bases lay between the germline ends. The CDR3 has 15 amino acids. CDR3 in amino acids: CASSYSSGNTGELFF. CDR3 bases: TGTGCCAGCAGTTACTCTAGCGGGAACACCGGGGAGCTGTTTTTT.

This sequence joins TRBV2 and TRBJ2-1; 10 bases fit TRBD2. The CDR3 has 15 amino acids. The germline CDR1 and CDR2 sequences are SNHLY and FYNNEI. The J segment lost 6 bases and the V segment lost 7 bases, leaving 9 bases of the junction unmatched. The chain's CDR3 is CASKTTSGVSNEQFF. CDR3 coding DNA: TGTGCCAGCAAAACCACTAGCGGGGTTAGCAATGAGCAGTTCTTC.

This clonotype has only a few counts. The chain uses TRBV7-9 and TRBJ2-7; D call uncertain. Looked up from germline, CDR1 is SEHNR and CDR2 is FQNEAQ (reference sequence). This CDR3 spans 17 amino acids. The germline V and J ends were trimmed by 2 bases and 3 bases, with 20 bases remaining between them. The CDR3 here is CASSLTDLMGADYEQYF. DNA of the CDR3: TGTGCCAGCAGCTTAACGGATTTGATGGGCGCCGACTACGAGCAGTACTTC.

This clonotype was picked up a small number of times. The gene calls are TRBV29-1 and TRBJ2-7; D assignment may be TRBD1 or TRBD2 (5 bases each). This CDR3 comprises 13 residues. The V end was cut by 3 bases, the J end by 1 base, with 10 bases between. Germline V gives CDR1 SQVTM, CDR2 ANQGSEA. CDR3 residues: CSVEGTVSYEQYF. CDR3 in DNA: TGCAGCGTTGAGGGGACGGTTTCCTACGAGCAGTACTTC.

This clonotype came up many times. This sequence joins TRBV5-1 and TRBJ2-6; D is unresolved. Trimming took off 4 bases at V and 0 bases at J, with 5 bases between the two ends. Germline V lookup: CDR1 SGHRS, CDR2 YFSETQ. This CDR3 is 14 amino acids long. The CDR3 sequence is CASSRSSGANVLTF. In nucleotides, the CDR3 is TGCGCCAGCAGCAGGAGCTCTGGGGCCAACGTCCTGACTTTC. Combining the CDR3 with reference TRBV5-1 and TRBJ2-6 gives the whole variable domain KAGVTQTPRYLIKTRGQQVTLSCSPISGHRSVSWYQQTPGQGLQFLFEYFSETQRNKGNFPGRFSGRQFSNSRSEMNVSTLELGDSALYLCASSRSSGANVLTFGAGSRLTVL.

The genes are TRBV11-2 and TRBJ2-2; D gene uncertain. The CDR3 is 17 amino acids. The germline gives CDR1 SGHAT, CDR2 FQNNGV. Trimming took off 1 base at V and 2 bases at J, with 14 bases between the two ends. CDR3 sequence reads: CASSLGTWEINTGELFF. DNA for the CDR3: TGTGCCAGCAGCTTAGGAACATGGGAAATAAACACCGGGGAGCTGTTTTTT.

The chain joins TRBV7-9 to TRBJ2-7, with TRBD1 identical over 9 bases. The CDR3 contains 16 residues. Trimming removed 5 bases from V and 3 bases from J; junction bases left unmatched: 11. The germline gives CDR1 SEHNR, CDR2 FQNEAQ (reference sequence). This CDR3 is CASSPNSGTGIYEQYF. DNA of the CDR3: TGTGCCAGCAGCCCCAATTCCGGGACAGGGATCTACGAGCAGTACTTC.

This clonotype turned up a few times. The V and J genes are TRBV10-2 and TRBJ2-3; TRBD2 matches at 9 bases. The CDR3 covers 16 residues. J lost 4 bases, V lost 3 bases, and 8 bases had no gene match. Germline V gene lookup returns CDR1 WSHSY and CDR2 SAAADI. This chain's CDR3 is CASSERGVAGADTQYF. The CDR3 coding sequence is TGCGCCAGCAGTGAAAGGGGGGTAGCGGGGGCAGATACGCAGTATTTT.

The rearrangement links TRBV7-8 to TRBJ2-5, with 9 nucleotides matching TRBD1. CDR1 and CDR2 (germline): SGHVS, FQNEAQ. The CDR3 consists of 16 residues. After removal of 5 bases from V and 2 bases from J, the junction contained 9 bases not matched to a gene. In nucleotides, the CDR3 is TGTGCCAGCAGCCCCTGGACAGGGGAAATACAAGAGACCCAGTACTTC. Translated: CASSPWTGEIQETQYF.

The rearrangement uses TRBV7-7 and TRBJ2-2; the D gene is possibly TRBD2 (5 bases). The germline V gene encodes CDR1 SSHAT and CDR2 FNYEAQ (reference sequence). The CDR3 is 15 amino acids. The V and J ends lost 4 bases and 1 base respectively, with 10 bases between them. CDR3 coding DNA: TGTGCCAGCAGCTCGGACTCCCTGAACACCGGGGAGCTGTTTTTT. This sequence encodes CASSSDSLNTGELFF.

There are a few counts of this clonotype. The genes are TRBV7-6 and TRBJ2-7, with 7 bases identical to TRBD1. V lost 1 base, J lost 0 bases, and 6 bases stayed unmatched. CDR3 length: 16 residues. Germline V CDR1 and CDR2: SGHVS, FNYEAQ. As DNA, the CDR3 is TGTGCCAGCAGCTTAGAGGGAGACAGGGTCTCCTACGAGCAGTACTTC. This gives the protein CASSLEGDRVSYEQYF. Looking up the rest from reference TRBV7-6 and TRBJ2-7 gives the full variable domain: GAGVSQSPRYKVTKRGQDVALRCDPISGHVSLYWYRQALGQGPEFLTYFNYEAQQDKSGLPNDRFSAERPEGSISTLTIQRTEQRDSAMYRCASSLEGDRVSYEQYFGPGTRLTVT.

There are a few counts of this clonotype. The rearrangement joins TRBV20-1 to TRBJ2-7, with unresolved D. The CDR3 loop spans 14 amino acids. Germline CDR1 is DFQATT and CDR2 is SNEGSKA (reference sequence). Trimming took 1 base from V and 0 from J, leaving 10 bases between them. In DNA form, the CDR3 reads TGCAGTGCTAGAGGTCTGGGGTCCTCCTACGAGCAGTACTTC. Its protein is CSARGLGSSYEQYF.